These 18 T cell receptor beta chains were sequenced from one sample in a study of T cells after yellow fever vaccination. MiXCR was run by TCRdb on the 5' RACE reads, yielding one entry per CDR3 protein. The sample has 500,000 to 550,000 distinct CDR3 sequences; 20% to 25% are singletons. This specimen consisted of PBMCs, obtained roughly 20 days after the first yellow fever vaccination. These receptors came from a man in his late teens or twenties who received the YFV17D yellow fever vaccine.

In its sample, this clonotype was seen a few times. The rearrangement joins TRBV6-5 to TRBJ2-7, with D perhaps matching TRBD1 or TRBD2 (5 bases each). The CDR3 length is 13 residues. Trimming took 0 bases from V and 4 from J, leaving 7 bases between them. CDR1 is MNHEY and CDR2 is SVGAGI in the germline V gene. CDR3 DNA: TGTGCCAGCAGTTACTCCGGGGCTTACGAGCAGTACTTC. It translates to CASSYSGAYEQYF.

This chain links TRBV7-2 with TRBJ1-1, with D possibly matching TRBD1 (5 bases). Germline CDR1 and CDR2: SGHTA and FQGNSA. The germline V and J ends were trimmed by 1 base and 8 bases, with 11 bases remaining between them. The CDR3 has 13 residues. CDR3 sequence (DNA): TGTGCCAGCAGCTTAGTATCGGAGGGGGAAGCTTTCTTT. Translating it yields CASSLVSEGEAFF. Combining the CDR3 with reference TRBV7-2 and TRBJ1-1 gives the whole variable domain GAGVSQSPSNKVTEKGKDVELRCDPISGHTALYWYRQSLGQGLEFLIYFQGNSAPDKSGLPSDRFSAERTGGSVSTLTIQRTQQEDSAVYLCASSLVSEGEAFFGQGTRLTVV.

Only a few counts were recorded for this clonotype. The V call is TRBV6-6, the J call TRBJ1-2; D possibly corresponds to TRBD1 (5 bases). There are 13 residues in the CDR3. Germline loops: CDR1 MNHNY, CDR2 SVGAGI (reference sequence). Trimming removed 6 bases at V and 4 bases at J, with 12 bases between. In DNA form, the CDR3 reads TGTGCCAGCAGACTAGGACAACCCTATGGCTACACCTTC. This sequence encodes CASRLGQPYGYTF.

The chain uses TRBV4-3 and TRBJ2-7; tentatively, D is TRBD2 (6 bases). There are 15 residues in the CDR3. Germline CDR1 reads LGHNA; CDR2 reads YSLEER. The V and J ends lost 1 base and 3 bases respectively, with 13 bases between them. CDR3 loop: CASSQVIGGSYEQYF. CDR3 coding DNA: TGCGCCAGCAGCCAAGTAATTGGGGGGAGCTACGAGCAGTACTTC.

The J gene is TRBJ2-3, the V gene TRBV27; 8 positions agree with TRBD1. Germline CDR1 is MNHEY and CDR2 is SMNVEV (reference sequence). This CDR3 comprises 15 residues. V shed 5 bases and J 1 base; nucleotides not matched to a gene: 5. For the CDR3, the DNA is TGTGCCAGCAGTACACTCAGGGGGCGCACAGATACGCAGTATTTT. Protein product: CASSTLRGRTDTQYF.

In its sample, this clonotype was seen many times. This chain connects TRBV12-3 or TRBV12-4 to TRBJ2-2; a possible D gene is TRBD1 (6 bases). Trimming removed 5 bases at V and 0 bases at J, with 10 bases between. The CDR3 spans 15 residues. The CDR3 DNA reads TGTGCCAGCAGTCCCGGGACAACGAACACCGGGGAGCTGTTTTTT. Translated: CASSPGTTNTGELFF.

This clonotype appeared a few times. The chain has TRBV7-9 and TRBJ2-7; 7 bases match TRBD1. Germline loops: CDR1 SEHNR, CDR2 FQNEAQ (reference sequence). The length of the CDR3 is 16 residues. Trimming took 5 bases from V and 1 from J; bases not matched to a gene: 11. As DNA, the CDR3 is TGTGCCAGCAGCCTACCCACAGGGGATCGATCCTACGAGCAGTACTTC. This translates into CASSLPTGDRSYEQYF. Together with reference TRBV7-9 and TRBJ2-7, the CDR3 gives the full variable domain: DTGVSQNPRHKITKRGQNVTFRCDPISEHNRLYWYRQTLGQGPEFLTYFQNEAQLEKSRLLSDRFSAERPKGSFSTLEIQRTEQGDSAMYLCASSLPTGDRSYEQYFGPGTRLTVT.

The chain employs TRBV7-2 and TRBJ1-3, with D perhaps matching TRBD1 (5 bases). V dropped 1 base and J dropped 8 bases, with 15 bases sitting between them. Germline CDR1 is SGHTA and CDR2 is FQGNSA. The CDR3 has 15 residues. This chain's CDR3 is CASSLVRGTGDTIYF. In DNA, the CDR3 is TGTGCCAGCAGCTTAGTAAGGGGAACGGGGGACACCATATATTTT.

CDR3 bases: TGTGCCAGCAGCTTAGTAGGGCTCAGGGTGGTCATGAACACTGAAGCTTTCTTT. It encodes CASSLVGLRVVMNTEAFF. This sequence joins TRBV11-2 and TRBJ1-1; maybe TRBD1 (5 bases). CDR1 and CDR2 from the germline V gene are SGHAT and FQNNGV. The CDR3 contains 18 residues. Trimming took off 1 base at V and 0 bases at J, with 18 bases between the two ends.

DNA for the CDR3: TGCGCCAGCAGCCAAGCTAAGACTAGCGGACCGACAGATACGCAGTATTTT. Its translation is CASSQAKTSGPTDTQYF. The V call is TRBV5-1, the J call TRBJ2-3, with 9 bases matching TRBD2. CDR1 is SGHRS and CDR2 is YFSETQ in the germline V gene. V shed 4 bases and J 3 bases; nucleotides not matched to a gene: 12. There are 17 residues in the CDR3.

The chain is built from TRBV5-1 and TRBJ2-2; D remains ambiguous. Germline V gene lookup returns CDR1 SGHRS and CDR2 YFSETQ. This CDR3 spans 16 amino acids. Trimming took 4 bases from V and 6 from J, leaving 19 bases between them. Here the CDR3 DNA reads TGCGCCAGCAGCCTGGCAAGGACCCCGGTCCCCGGGGAGCTGTTTTTT. Amino acid sequence: CASSLARTPVPGELFF. Together with reference TRBV5-1 and TRBJ2-2, the CDR3 gives the full variable domain: KAGVTQTPRYLIKTRGQQVTLSCSPISGHRSVSWYQQTPGQGLQFLFEYFSETQRNKGNFPGRFSGRQFSNSRSEMNVSTLELGDSALYLCASSLARTPVPGELFFGEGSRLTVL.

V is TRBV12-3 or TRBV12-4 and J is TRBJ2-3; 11 bases align to TRBD2. With 3 bases clipped from V and 5 bases from J, the junction kept 10 bases outside the gene matches. The CDR3 has 17 residues. The CDR3 region is CASSLFVAGGGGDTQYF. CDR3 bases: TGTGCCAGCAGTTTGTTTGTAGCGGGGGGGGGAGGAGATACGCAGTATTTT.

This clonotype was seen a handful of times. The chain recombines TRBV6-5 with TRBJ1-5; D is perhaps TRBD1 (6 bases). The CDR3 covers 15 residues. Trimming took 2 bases from V and 7 from J, leaving 15 bases between them. Germline values: CDR1 MNHEY, CDR2 SVGAGI. CDR3 region: CASSYEQGLRQPQHF. The CDR3 DNA reads TGTGCCAGCAGTTACGAACAGGGACTGCGCCAGCCCCAGCATTTT.

V usage is TRBV11-2 and J usage is TRBJ1-2, with 9 positions matching TRBD1. The CDR3 has 16 amino acids. CDR1 SGHAT and CDR2 FQNNGV come from the germline V gene. The V segment lost 3 bases and the J segment 2 bases; nucleotides outside the gene matches: 7. The CDR3 DNA follows: TGTGCCAGCAGCTTCGGGAGGGACAGGGCAAACTATGGCTACACCTTC. As protein: CASSFGRDRANYGYTF.

In this sample, this clonotype turned up a few times. V is TRBV12-3 or TRBV12-4 and J is TRBJ1-5, with D hard to call. V shed 4 bases and J shed 6 bases, with 10 bases lying between them. The CDR3 is 13 residues long. CDR3 in DNA: TGTGCCAGCAGTTCCCTGCCTCTTCAGCCCCAGCATTTT. Translating gives CASSSLPLQPQHF.

At least ten counts were recorded for this clonotype. This sequence joins TRBV3-1 and TRBJ2-4; 12 bases are shared with TRBD1. The germline V gene encodes CDR1 LGHDT and CDR2 YNNKEL (reference sequence). Trimming removed 4 bases from V and 12 bases from J; junction bases left unmatched: 4. The CDR3 contains 13 residues. The CDR3 coding sequence is TGTGCCAGCAGCCCGGGGACAGGGGGCTCTCAGTACTTC. The encoded protein is CASSPGTGGSQYF.

This clonotype was detected many times. This chain connects TRBV5-1 to TRBJ1-1, with 8 bases identical to TRBD1. Germline loops: CDR1 SGHRS, CDR2 YFSETQ. V lost 5 bases, J lost 1 base, and 4 bases stayed unmatched. The CDR3 contains 14 residues. CDR3 DNA sequence: TGCGCCAGCAGTCCGGGACAGGCGAACACTGAAGCTTTCTTT. Protein: CASSPGQANTEAFF.

The rearrangement uses TRBV11-3 and TRBJ2-1; possibly TRBD1 for D (5 bases). V lost 0 bases, J lost 1 base, and 10 bases lay in between. Germline CDR1 SGHNT, CDR2 YENEEA. This CDR3 has 16 residues. CDR3 sequence (DNA): TGTGCCAGCAGCTTAGATCTAGGGGTTTCCTACAATGAGCAGTTCTTC. The encoded protein is CASSLDLGVSYNEQFF. Full variable domain (rest looked up from reference TRBV11-3 and TRBJ2-1): EAGVVQSPRYKIIEKKQPVAFWCNPISGHNTLYWYLQNLGQGPELLIRYENEEAVDDSQLPKDRFSAERLKGVDSTLKIQPAELGDSAVYLCASSLDLGVSYNEQFFGPGTRLTVL.